This TCR beta chain was recorded in a study of T cell repertoires in cytomegalovirus infection. Looking at the study overall: Shared public TCR beta signatures pointed to both CMV infection and a matching HLA type. Study conclusions and caveats: HLA-C-restricted CMV clonotypes gave the most frequent clonotype in two of eight donors.

Looked up from germline, CDR1 is MNHNY and CDR2 is SVGAGI (reference sequence). V lost 6 bases and J 6 bases, leaving 12 bases between the germline ends. The CDR3 covers 12 residues. The table lists this clonotype with many counts. The antigen remains undetermined. TCRdb re-derived calls from the reads in MiXCR, one entry per CDR3 protein. The sample holds around 120,000 distinct CDR3 sequences, less than 9.5% seen once. This chain links TRBV6-6 with TRBJ2-7, with D hard to call. Material for sequencing was PBMCs. The sequence was collected from a human donor in good health (CMV status not recorded). Some clones in this sample may be carry-over from other donors' samples. CDR3 nucleotides: TGTGCCAGCAGCCCCCCGGAGTCCGAGCAGTACTTC. Its translation: CASSPPESEQYF.